This is a list of T cell receptor beta chains from one sample in a study of cytomegalovirus exposure and HLA in healthy donors. Sequencing was performed with immunoSEQ multiplex PCR; in TCRdb, only in-frame clones are kept and a portion is missing. The table has tens of thousands of clones, around 79% seen once. The material sequenced was PBMCs. These receptor sequences come from a woman in her 40s in good health and CMV-seropositive. Each CDR3 is given with its conserved first and last residue. Fields, in order: J gene, clone size, V gene, D gene, CDR3 protein, CDR3 DNA. The D gene is left open where the match is weak. Some rows have no size entry. The others give once, few or many, or a class for an expanded clone.

TRBJ1-1,NA,TRBV9,TRBD1,CASSPRVGGFTEAFF,TGTGCCAGCAGCCCCCGAGTAGGGGGCTTCACTGAAGCTTTCTTT
TRBJ2-5,NA,TRBV5-8,NA,CASSLVELETQYF,TGTGCCAGCAGCTTGGTAGAGTTGGAGACCCAGTACTTC
TRBJ1-2,NA,TRBV29-1,TRBD1,CSVDRGASNYGYTF,TGCAGCGTTGACAGGGGGGCATCTAACTATGGCTACACCTTC
TRBJ2-5,NA,TRBV13,NA,CASSLLGKETQYF,TGTGCCAGCAGCTTATTGGGCAAAGAGACCCAGTACTTC
TRBJ1-4,NA,TRBV29-1,NA,CSVLPQSPNEKLFF,TGCAGCGTCCTACCGCAAAGTCCCAATGAAAAACTGTTTTTT
TRBJ2-1,once,TRBV2,TRBD2,CASRIAGGDGGEQFF,TGTGCCAGCCGAATAGCGGGGGGGGACGGCGGTGAGCAGTTCTTC
TRBJ2-7,NA,TRBV4-2,NA,CASSGGVTYEQYF,TGTGCCAGCAGCGGCGGGGTCACCTACGAGCAGTACTTC
TRBJ1-1,few,TRBV15,TRBD1,CATRDRTGEYTEAFF,TGTGCCACCCGGGACAGGACGGGTGAATACACTGAAGCTTTCTTT
TRBJ2-5,NA,TRBV30,NA,CAWSRGHGEETQYF,TGTGCCTGGTCACGGGGACACGGGGAAGAGACCCAGTACTTC
TRBJ2-7,NA,TRBV21-1,NA,CASGGCLSGLALETGEQYF,TGTGCCAGCGGGGGGTGCCTTAGCGGGCTGGCGCTTGAGACTGGCGAGCAGTACTTC
TRBJ2-7,NA,TRBV6-1,NA,CASSMSDLYEQYF,TGTGCCAGCAGTATGAGCGACCTTTACGAGCAGTACTTC
TRBJ2-7,NA,TRBV28,NA,CASSRTVAYEQYF,TGTGCCAGCAGTCGGACAGTGGCCTACGAGCAGTACTTC
TRBJ1-1,once,TRBV2,TRBD1,CASDLDREYGDTEAFF,TGTGCCAGCGACCTGGACAGGGAATACGGGGACACTGAAGCTTTCTTT
TRBJ1-4,once,TRBV9,TRBD1,CASSGRRGQAIPVEGDEKLFF,TGTGCCAGCAGCGGCCGTAGGGGACAGGCTATCCCGGTCGAGGGGGATGAAAAACTGTTTTTT
TRBJ2-3,NA,TRBV10-3,NA,CAISDPDSIRDTQYF,TGTGCCATCAGTGATCCGGACTCTATACGAGATACGCAGTATTTT
TRBJ2-2,NA,TRBV6-4,NA,CASSDGTNTGELFF,TGTGCCAGCAGTGACGGGACAAACACCGGGGAGCTGTTTTTT
TRBJ1-2,NA,TRBV18,NA,CASSPWESYGYTF,TGTGCCAGCTCACCATGGGAGTCCTATGGCTACACCTTC
TRBJ2-3,NA,TRBV10-3,NA,CAISETVGTDTQYF,TGTGCCATCAGTGAGACAGTCGGCACAGATACGCAGTATTTT
TRBJ1-1,NA,TRBV2,TRBD1,CASNDRGTDTEAFF,TGTGCCAGCAATGACAGGGGGACGGACACTGAAGCTTTCTTT
TRBJ2-7,NA,TRBV5-3,NA,CARSLSGIEDEQYF,TGTGCCAGAAGCTTGTCCGGGATTGAGGACGAGCAGTACTTC
TRBJ1-1,NA,TRBV4-1,TRBD1,CASSQDSQGATEAFF,TGCGCCAGCAGCCAAGATAGCCAGGGGGCAACTGAAGCTTTCTTT
TRBJ1-4,NA,TRBV30,TRBD1,CAWRPTGGGEKLFF,TGTGCCTGGAGACCCACAGGGGGAGGTGAAAAACTGTTTTTT
TRBJ2-1,once,TRBV11-1,NA,CASSLRQGLDEQFF,TGTGCCAGCAGCTTACGTCAGGGGTTGGATGAGCAGTTCTTC
TRBJ1-1,NA,TRBV7-9,NA,CASSSGERTEAFF,TGTGCCAGCAGCTCTGGGGAGCGCACTGAAGCTTTCTTT
TRBJ1-4,NA,TRBV5-1,TRBD1,CASSEGTGRGEKLFF,TGCGCCAGCAGCGAGGGGACAGGTCGTGGTGAAAAACTGTTTTTT
TRBJ2-7,NA,TRBV4-2,TRBD2,CASSQVGAGAGEQYF,TGTGCCAGCAGCCAAGTGGGAGCGGGAGCAGGCGAGCAGTACTTC
TRBJ2-7,NA,TRBV4-2,TRBD2,CASSQDRGSSYEQYF,TGTGCCAGCAGCCAAGATCGCGGGAGTTCCTACGAGCAGTACTTC
TRBJ1-5,NA,TRBV6-1,NA,CASSEVTGFSNQPQHF,TGTGCCAGCAGTGAAGTGACAGGCTTTAGCAATCAGCCCCAGCATTTT
TRBJ2-2,NA,TRBV4-1,NA,CASSYSGGNTGELFF,TGCGCCAGCAGTTACTCCGGGGGGAACACCGGGGAGCTGTTTTTT